The source of this T cell receptor (beta chain) is a study of shared clonotypes between healthy human individuals (dated by TCRdb to 2020 to 2021). Broadly, across the study: A couple of women and three men aged 18 to 49 years were included in the cohort. Different laboratories and diverse techniques were used to prepare libraries and sequence TCR repertoires, to increase sequencing depth and limit assay-specific biases. Per donor, leukapheresis produced somewhere between about 0.94 and 10 billion PBMCs. To estimate repertoire size and how much clonotypes are shared between individuals, the study performed deep sequencing of blood TCR repertoires from a few healthy adults.

The donors were healthy, HIV-negative adults with no recently reported acute infections or vaccinations. Every donor was a Caucasian adult residing in Nashville, Tennessee, USA. For unsorted samples, approximately 81 million PBMCs were counted, and genomic DNA was extracted using the QIAamp DNA Blood Mini kit. Blood was obtained by leukapheresis, after which PBMCs were separated by Ficoll-Histopaque density gradient centrifugation and cryopreserved in liquid nitrogen vapor phase. CDR1 and CDR2, looked up from the germline V gene, are SGHDT and YYEEEE. The CDR3 sequence holds 15 residues, the cysteine and phenylalanine included. This entry keeps only the CDR3 DNA: 45 bases, framed from base 1. From V the trimming removes 3 bases and from J it removes 9 bases, while the gene matches leave 9 bases of the junction unaccounted for. A note on this clone: What antigen it recognizes has not been identified. No qualities accompany the bases; no much larger clone lies one base away.

Points the paper makes about the study in general: Because the study included only a small number of donors, the genetic and exposure-history diversity represented was limited. Pairwise subsampling led to the expectation that sequencing depth would affect the degree of clonotype sharing among donors. Only blood was sampled, and tissue TCR repertoires likely differ from those in blood.

Using the deep immunoSEQ assay, multiplex PCR amplified TCR CDR3 regions from genomic DNA. Extracted genomic DNA from each cell subset was spread evenly across all wells of several immunoSEQ 96-well plates, with each plate serving as a replicate. For unsorted PBMC, around 300 ng genomic DNA, equal to approximately 30,000 T cell genomes, was loaded into each replicate PCR. Ten immunoSEQ deep assay plates were used to sequence the unsorted PBMC genomic DNA. Purified libraries were measured with a Qubit 3.0 fluorometer, size-checked on a Bioanalyzer 2100, and measured again with the KAPA Library Quantification kit. A separate single-read 150-cycle Illumina NextSeq 550 flow cell was used to sequence each immunoSEQ 96-well plate. Per the original workflow: Because only junctional sequences without quality scores were contained in the immunoSEQ output, filtering matching that applied to full-length reads could not be performed. Sequences were annotated with PyIR, a Python wrapper for IgBLAST v1.9, and V/J genes and CDR3 were assigned using IMGT germline references. Reads were filtered out if the reads had weak V/J assignments (E-value above 1e-6), no CDR3, stop codons, out-of-frame junctions, or ambiguous translated residues. V3J clonotypes were defined as sequences sharing an identical inferred V gene, J gene, and CDR3 amino acid sequence. Percentage overlap between repertoires was computed as shared unique clonotypes divided by the size of the smaller repertoire. RTK rarefaction, the Chao1 estimator, and Recon v2.1 estimates of unobserved clonotypes were used to assess repertoire richness. In TCRdb, the immuneACCESS table is reduced to in-frame sequences with V and J assigned. These tables do not hold every clone; where another copy was compared, an unresolved V gene accounts for under half, and the others remain unexplained. The V and J calls and clone size are taken from that table; D and trimming were inferred from the DNA. This sample has some 500,000 clones in its table, and roughly four fifths of those were observed once. Approximately 12% of the sample lies in the top ten.

The sequence is built from TRBV5-6 and TRBJ2-4, with 10 middle bases fitting TRBD1. The sample taken for sequencing was PBMCs. The sequence derives from a middle-aged woman in good health. Some clones in this sample may be carry-over from other donors' samples. The CDR3 is CASSSNGQGVSIQYF. The DNA is TGTGCCAGCAGCTCTAATGGACAGGGGGTGAGCATTCAGTACTTC.